Listed here are 19 T cell receptor beta chains from one sample, sequenced in a study of blood T cell repertoires in COVID-19 (dated by TCRdb to between 2020 and 2021). Libraries were constructed by the immunoSEQ multiplex PCR assay. TCRdb limited this immuneACCESS table to in-frame rearrangements with V and J called. A share of clones is missing; checked studies link under half to unresolved V genes, and the rest is unexplained. Present in this sample are 180,000 or so clones, roughly four fifths of which were seen just once. Of the sample, approximately 7.9% falls within the top ten clones. Sequencing was carried out using PBMCs or T cells enriched from blood (not recorded which). All receptors come from a man in his forties who had recovered from COVID-19.

The V gene is TRBV6-1, the J gene TRBJ1-5; 7 nucleotides align to TRBD1. The CDR3 consists of 15 residues. Germline CDR1 is MNHNS and CDR2 is SASEGT. V was clipped by 1 base and J by 7 bases; unmatched bases: 7. CDR3 bases: TGTGCCAGCAGTGAAGAGACAGGGCAAGCCCAGCCCCAGCATTTT. Translation gives CASSEETGQAQPQHF.

The chain employs TRBV4-1 and TRBJ1-2; 9 bases fit TRBD1. This CDR3 comprises 17 residues. CDR1 and CDR2 from the germline V gene are MGHRA and YSYEKL. V lost 0 bases and J lost 2; bases outside the gene matches: 7. CDR3 region: CASSQEERTGDNYGYTF. The CDR3 coding sequence is TGCGCCAGCAGCCAAGAAGAGAGGACAGGGGACAACTATGGCTACACCTTC.

This CDR3 is CASSTPGQTTYEQYF. In DNA form, the CDR3 reads TGTGCCAGCAGCACCCCGGGACAGACCACCTACGAGCAGTACTTC. This sequence joins TRBV3-1 (or the pseudogene TRBV3-2) and TRBJ2-7; 7 bases are shared with TRBD1. Germline lookup yields CDR1 LGHDT and CDR2 YNNKEL (reference sequence). CDR3 length: 15 residues. V was clipped by 5 bases and J by 2 bases; unmatched bases: 9.

The chain links TRBV10-1 to TRBJ2-1, with 11 bases identical to TRBD2. This CDR3 is built from 15 residues. CDR1 and CDR2 from the germline V gene are WNHNN and SYGVQD (reference sequence). The V segment lost 3 bases and the J segment 5 bases; nucleotides outside the gene matches: 3. CDR3 loop: CASSDLSGGDNEQFF. As DNA, the CDR3 is TGCGCCAGCAGTGACCTTAGCGGGGGGGACAATGAGCAGTTCTTC.

The chain uses TRBV18 and TRBJ1-1; D is uncertain. Trimming took 6 bases from V and 5 from J, leaving 19 bases between them. The CDR3 is made up of 15 amino acids. Germline-derived CDR1 and CDR2 are KGHSH and LQKENI. Written as DNA, the CDR3 is TGTGCCAGCTCCTTAAACGGGGTTGATGGGACTGAAGCTTTCTTT. It specifies CASSLNGVDGTEAFF. The full variable domain, rest sourced from reference TRBV18 and TRBJ1-1, is NAGVMQNPRHLVRRRGQEARLRCSPMKGHSHVYWYRQLPEEGLKFMVYLQKENIIDESGMPKERFSAEFPKEGPSILRIQQVVRGDSAAYFCASSLNGVDGTEAFFGQGTRLTVV.

The rearrangement links TRBV5-1 to TRBJ1-1; 7 bases are shared with TRBD1. This CDR3 region has 17 residues. Germline CDR1 and CDR2: SGHRS and YFSETQ. The V segment lost 1 base and the J segment 4 bases; nucleotides outside the gene matches: 13. In nucleotides, the CDR3 is TGCGCCAGCAGCTTGTATCCAGGGGCAGGGGGAGGCACTGAAGCTTTCTTT. Amino acid sequence: CASSLYPGAGGGTEAFF.

The J gene is TRBJ2-3, the V gene TRBV5-4; possible D gene TRBD2, 5 bases. The CDR3 is 14 residues long. CDR1 SGHNT and CDR2 YYREEE come from the germline V gene (reference sequence). V gave up 4 bases and J gave up 4 bases, with 13 bases separating them. CDR3 DNA: TGTGCCAGCAGCCACCGGACTCTCCCAGATACGCAGTATTTT. Amino acids: CASSHRTLPDTQYF.

V gene TRBV7-2 combines with J gene TRBJ2-4, with D maybe TRBD1 (5 bases). The CDR3 totals 13 residues. The germline gives CDR1 SGHTA, CDR2 FQGNSA. V was pared by 1 base and J by 6 bases, with 7 bases between. CDR3 in DNA: TGTGCCAGCAGCTTAGTCCAGGGAAACATTCAGTACTTC. Protein: CASSLVQGNIQYF.

The genes are TRBV4-3 and TRBJ2-7; possible D gene TRBD1, 6 bases. The V gene's germline CDR1 is LGHNA and CDR2 YSLEER. The CDR3 covers 18 residues. The V gene lost 0 bases and the J gene lost 0 bases, with 18 bases spanning the gap. The CDR3 protein is CASSQDHPTGTSSYEQYF. The CDR3 nucleotides are TGCGCCAGCAGCCAAGACCATCCGACAGGCACAAGCTCCTACGAGCAGTACTTC.

The chain joins TRBV7-8 to TRBJ2-5; a possible D gene is TRBD2 (6 bases). V was clipped by 4 bases and J by 2 bases, with 11 bases between them. Germline V lookup: CDR1 SGHVS, CDR2 FQNEAQ. There are 14 residues in the CDR3. CDR3 protein: CASSSRRGQETQYF. DNA of the CDR3: TGTGCCAGCAGCTCGCGACGGGGGCAAGAGACCCAGTACTTC.

The chain is built from TRBV5-1 and TRBJ2-2; TRBD2 matches 10 bases. CDR1 and CDR2 (germline): SGHRS, YFSETQ. Trimming cost V 4 bases and J 1 base; bases outside gene matches: 10. This CDR3 has 18 amino acids. The CDR3 DNA sequence: TGCGCCAGCAGCCTCCAACAGCGGGGGGGACTGAACACCGGGGAGCTGTTTTTT. This codes for CASSLQQRGGLNTGELFF.

The chain employs TRBV5-6 and TRBJ1-1; TRBD1 agrees at 11 bases. Germline loops: CDR1 SGHDT, CDR2 YYEEEE. Germline trimming cut 7 bases from V and 4 bases from J; bases unmatched to any gene: 6. The CDR3 is made up of 14 amino acids. As DNA, the CDR3 is TGTGCCAGCGACTTAGGGACAGGGGGCACTGAAGCTTTCTTT. Its translation: CASDLGTGGTEAFF.

The rearrangement links TRBV4-2 to TRBJ2-7; 8 bases fit TRBD1. J gave up 0 bases and V 4 bases, and 5 bases lay outside the gene matches. Germline-derived CDR1 and CDR2 are LGHNA and YNFKEQ. The CDR3 is made up of 15 amino acids. CDR3 residues: CASSRQTGVSYEQYF. CDR3 DNA: TGTGCCAGCAGCCGGCAGACAGGGGTCTCCTACGAGCAGTACTTC.

This clone occurred a few times. The rearrangement joins TRBV28 to TRBJ1-3; D gene ambiguous. Germline CDR1 MDHEN, CDR2 SYDVKM. Trimming stripped 5 bases from V and 0 bases from J, with 11 bases between. The CDR3 is 15 amino acids. For the CDR3, the DNA is TGTGCCAGCAGTCTGCGGGATAACTCTGGAAACACCATATATTTT. Translation gives CASSLRDNSGNTIYF.

V is TRBV5-4 and J is TRBJ1-6, with D hard to call. In germline, CDR1 is SGHNT, CDR2 YYREEE (reference sequence). V shed 4 bases and J shed 9 bases, with 17 bases lying between them. The CDR3 is 15 amino acids. CDR3 amino acids: CASSRGDGTGSPLHF. The DNA for the CDR3 is TGTGCCAGCAGCCGCGGCGACGGTACTGGTTCACCCCTCCACTTT.

This chain uses TRBV5-1 with TRBJ1-1; D may be TRBD1 (6 bases). This CDR3 is 14 amino acids long. The germline V gene encodes CDR1 SGHRS and CDR2 YFSETQ. V was cut by 5 bases and J by 7 bases, with 18 bases left in between. The CDR3 region is CASSSTGQSGEAFF. The CDR3 region has the DNA TGCGCCAGCAGTTCTACCGGACAGTCGGGTGAAGCTTTCTTT.

The V and J genes are TRBV18 and TRBJ1-4; 7 nucleotides align to TRBD1. The CDR3 loop spans 15 amino acids. V was clipped by 2 bases and J by 8 bases; unmatched bases: 8. The V gene's germline CDR1 is KGHSH and CDR2 LQKENI. The CDR3 DNA follows: TGTGCCAGCTCACCAAGAGGCCGGGGACAGGAAAAACTGTTTTTT. Its translation is CASSPRGRGQEKLFF.

This chain uses TRBV7-3 with TRBJ2-7; TRBD1 agrees at 9 bases. Germline values: CDR1 SGHTA, CDR2 FQGTGA. This CDR3 spans 14 amino acids. V dropped 1 base and J dropped 3; count of bases not matched to a gene: 1. CDR3 nucleotide sequence: TGTGCCAGCAGCTTAAAGGGACAGGGCTACGAGCAGTACTTC. Encoded protein: CASSLKGQGYEQYF.

This clone was recorded once. The CDR3 DNA follows: TGTGCCAGCGTTACGGGACAGGGGAAGGAGACCCAGTACTTC. It specifies CASVTGQGKETQYF. The chain employs TRBV7-8 and TRBJ2-5; 10 bases align to TRBD1. This CDR3 is built from 14 residues. V was clipped by 8 bases and J by 5 bases; unmatched bases: 8. Germline CDR1 SGHVS, CDR2 FQNEAQ.